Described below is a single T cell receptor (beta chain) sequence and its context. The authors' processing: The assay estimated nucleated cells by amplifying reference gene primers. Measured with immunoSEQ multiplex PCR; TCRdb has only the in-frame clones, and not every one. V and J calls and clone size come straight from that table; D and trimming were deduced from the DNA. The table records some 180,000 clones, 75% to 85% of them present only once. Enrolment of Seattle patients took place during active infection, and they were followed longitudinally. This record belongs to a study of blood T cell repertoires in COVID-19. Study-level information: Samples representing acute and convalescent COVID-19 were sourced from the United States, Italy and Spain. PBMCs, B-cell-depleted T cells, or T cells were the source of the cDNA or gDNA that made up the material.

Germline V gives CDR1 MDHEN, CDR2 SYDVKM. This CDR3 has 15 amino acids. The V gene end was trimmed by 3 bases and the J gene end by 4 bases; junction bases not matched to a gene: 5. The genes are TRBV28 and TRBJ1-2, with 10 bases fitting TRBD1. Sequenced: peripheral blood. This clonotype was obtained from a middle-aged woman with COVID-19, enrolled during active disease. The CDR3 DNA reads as TGTGCCAGCAGTTTCCCGGGACAGGGGATCTATGGCTACACCTTC. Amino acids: CASSFPGQGIYGYTF.